This T cell receptor (beta chain) was recovered during a study of T cells after posttransplantation cyclophosphamide. Study-wide findings and caveats: Later blood repertoires were often dominated by clones from the donor CD8+ memory compartment.

Clones were sequenced by immunoSEQ multiplex PCR, and TCRdb holds only the in-frame ones, with some missing. The sample carries about 22,000 clones, 97% recorded once. As for this clone: What it binds is unknown.

Cells defined as naive were viable CD3+CD4+ or CD3+CD8+ and CCR7+CD45RA+CD45RO-CD95-CD27+CD28+. Sequences were obtained from naive CD4+ T cells sorted from PBMCs. The origin of this receptor is a man between 45 and 60 years old in good health, CMV-negative, and a related stem cell transplant donor.

This CDR3 reads CASREGQGNTGELFF. CDR3 bases: TGTGCCAGCAGGGAAGGACAGGGAAACACCGGGGAGCTGTTTTTT. This chain joins TRBV27 and TRBJ2-2, with 8 bases fitting TRBD1. The CDR3 is 15 residues long. Germline loops: CDR1 MNHEY, CDR2 SMNVEV (reference sequence). The junction had 5 bases not matched to a gene; V was cut back by 6 bases and J by 2 bases.